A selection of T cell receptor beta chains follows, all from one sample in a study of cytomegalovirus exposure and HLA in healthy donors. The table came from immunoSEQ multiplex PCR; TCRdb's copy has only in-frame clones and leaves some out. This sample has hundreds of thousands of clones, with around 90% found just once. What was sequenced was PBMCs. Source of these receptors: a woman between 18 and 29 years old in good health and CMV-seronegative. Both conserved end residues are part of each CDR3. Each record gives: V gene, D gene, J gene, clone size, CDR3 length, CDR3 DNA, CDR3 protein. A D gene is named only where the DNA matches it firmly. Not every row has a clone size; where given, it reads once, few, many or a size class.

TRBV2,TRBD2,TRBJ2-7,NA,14,TGTGCCAGCATGGGGAGGCAGGGAGGGTACGAGCAGTACTTC,CASMGRQGGYEQYF
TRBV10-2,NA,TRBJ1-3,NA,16,TGCGCCAGCAGTGTAAACAGAGTCTACTCTGGAAACACCATATATTTT,CASSVNRVYSGNTIYF
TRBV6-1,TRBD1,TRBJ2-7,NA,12,TGTGCCAGCCGGGACAGCACCTACGAGCAGTACTTC,CASRDSTYEQYF
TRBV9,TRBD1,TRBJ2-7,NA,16,TGTGCCAGCAGCGTAGGTGCAAGGACAGGGGCCTACGAGCAGTACTTC,CASSVGARTGAYEQYF
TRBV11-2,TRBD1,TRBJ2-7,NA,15,TGTGCCAGCAGCTTTGGACAGGGATATTTATACGAGCAGTACTTC,CASSFGQGYLYEQYF
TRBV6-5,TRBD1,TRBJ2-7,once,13,TGTGCCAGCTCCAGGGGGCGATCCTACGAGCAGTACTTC,CASSRGRSYEQYF
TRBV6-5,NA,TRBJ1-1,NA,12,TGTGCCACTTCCGCCTTAGACAACAAAGCTTTCTTT,CATSALDNKAFF
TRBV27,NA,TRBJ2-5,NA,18,TGTGCCAGCAGTTTATACCCGTCTGAGGGATCAACTCAAGAGACCCAGTACTTC,CASSLYPSEGSTQETQYF
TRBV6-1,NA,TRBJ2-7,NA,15,TGTGCCAGCAGTGCCGCTTTGTTGCAGGGCTACGAGCAGTACTTC,CASSAALLQGYEQYF
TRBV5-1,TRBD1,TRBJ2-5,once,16,TGCGCCAGCAGCCTCCGGGACAGGGGGCTCCAAGAGACCCAGTACTTC,CASSLRDRGLQETQYF
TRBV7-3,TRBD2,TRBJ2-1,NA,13,TGTGCCAGCAGCCCGGGGGGTGGATATGAGCAGTTCTTC,CASSPGGGYEQFF
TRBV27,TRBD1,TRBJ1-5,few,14,TGTGCCAGCAGAACTACAGGGGACAATCAGCCCCAGCATTTT,CASRTTGDNQPQHF
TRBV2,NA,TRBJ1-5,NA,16,TGTGCCAGCAGAAACCAGGGGCTGTATAGCAATCAGCCCCAGCATTTT,CASRNQGLYSNQPQHF
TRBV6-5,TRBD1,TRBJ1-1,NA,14,TGTGCCTTATGGACAGGGATACAGAACACTGAAGCTTTCTTT,CALWTGIQNTEAFF
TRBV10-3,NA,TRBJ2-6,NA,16,TGTGCCATCAGTATGTTAGAGGGATCTGGGGCCAACGTCCTGACTTTC,CAISMLEGSGANVLTF
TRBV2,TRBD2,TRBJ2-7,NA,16,TGTGCCAGCAGAGCTAGCGGGGGGATGATCTCCTACGAGCAGTACTTC,CASRASGGMISYEQYF
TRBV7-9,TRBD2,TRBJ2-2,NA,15,TGTGCCAGCAGCTTACTAGCGGGGATCACCGGGGAGCTGTTTTTT,CASSLLAGITGELFF
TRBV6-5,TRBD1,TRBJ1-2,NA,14,TGTGCCAGCAGTTACGGTGACAGGGGGTACGGCTACACCTTC,CASSYGDRGYGYTF
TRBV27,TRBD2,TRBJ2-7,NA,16,TGTGCCAGCAGTTCGGGACTAGCGGGGGGGGCCTACGAGCAGTACTTC,CASSSGLAGGAYEQYF
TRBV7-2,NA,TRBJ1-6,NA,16,TGTGCCAGCAGCTTAGGGCAGGGCTTCTATAATTCCCCCCTCCACTTT,CASSLGQGFYNSPLHF
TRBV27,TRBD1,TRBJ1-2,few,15,TGTGCCAGCAGTTTGTTCGCCGGGACAGGGGATGGCTACACCTTC,CASSLFAGTGDGYTF
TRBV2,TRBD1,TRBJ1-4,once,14,TGTGCCAGCAGCAACAGGGGTTTGGGTGAAAAACTGTTTTTT,CASSNRGLGEKLFF